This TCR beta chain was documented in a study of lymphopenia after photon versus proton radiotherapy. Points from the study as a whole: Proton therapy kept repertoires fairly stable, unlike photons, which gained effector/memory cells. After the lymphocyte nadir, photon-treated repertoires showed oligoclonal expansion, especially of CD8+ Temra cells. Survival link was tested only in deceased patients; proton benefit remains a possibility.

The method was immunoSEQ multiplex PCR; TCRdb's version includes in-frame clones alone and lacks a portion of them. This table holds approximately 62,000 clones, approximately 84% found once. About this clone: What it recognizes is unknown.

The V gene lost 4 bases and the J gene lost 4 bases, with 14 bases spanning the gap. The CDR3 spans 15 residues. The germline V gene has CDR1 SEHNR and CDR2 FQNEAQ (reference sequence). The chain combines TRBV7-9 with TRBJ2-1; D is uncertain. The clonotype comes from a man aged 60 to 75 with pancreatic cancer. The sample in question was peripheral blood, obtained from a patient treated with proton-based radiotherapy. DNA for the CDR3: TGTGCCAGCAGCTCGTCGGTCGGTGGTTACAATGAGCAGTTCTTC. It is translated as CASSSSVGGYNEQFF.